Sequencing of this T cell receptor (beta chain) was carried out in a study of CD4 T cells in relation to SARS-CoV-2 and coronaviruses (dated by TCRdb to the early 2020s). Turning to the overall study: In the ViraFEST assay, PBMCs were grown with antigen for about ten days, and TCR beta CDR3s were then sequenced to identify antigen-specific clonal expansions. A median age of about 36 years, with a range of 21 to 72 years, was recorded for the full convalescent cohort of 12 patients. Among the 12 convalescent patients, 8 males and 4 females were included, and two of the subjects were Hispanic. Patient-derived lymphoblastoid cell lines were used to map the HLA restriction of shared crossreactive spike epitopes. Memory CD4+ T cell crossreactivity between SARS-CoV-2 and common cold coronavirus spike proteins was assessed at the TCR clonotype level in the study. The Adaptive Biotechnologies TCR-sequencing kit was used to sequence samples from a few pre-COVID donors and the naive versus memory experiments, whereas other data were Illumina-based. A different TCR-beta assay, based on Illumina, was used to sequence expansion assays from other donors in the study.

On this clone: Its antigen remains undetermined. No base quality information exists; no much larger clone differs at one position.

DNA from CEF-cultured naive and memory CD4+ T cells underwent immunoSEQ TCR-beta sequencing at survey level. As for the authors' bioinformatics: During preprocessing, nonproductive sequences were removed, as were CDR3s that did not start with C, did not end with F or W, or were shorter than 7 amino acids. Antigen-specific clonotypes were called with the MANAFEST web app on the basis of expansion relative to the reference and to other culture wells. A clone was considered positive if the clone showed significant expansion compared with the reference culture in 2 of 3 replicate wells at an FDR below 0.05. Positive clones also required significant expansion versus all other tandem wells and an odds ratio above 5. Cultured and uncultured naive and memory CD4+ repertoires were searched for CDR3s previously identified as spike- and CEF-reactive. CDR3 homology was quantified as pairwise Levenshtein distance, calculated with the stringdist R package after three terminal residues were trimmed from each end. The immuneACCESS repertoire file appears here via TCRdb, limited to in-frame rearrangements. These files lack a portion of the clones; in checked studies, under half of the deficit traces to unresolved V genes, and the cause of the others is not known. That table gives V, J and clone size, and the DNA gave D and trimming. For this sample there are about 36,000 clones; roughly 83% appear just once. The ten biggest clones cover approximately 6.3% of the sample.

Naive and memory CD4+ T cells were separated from cryopreserved PBMCs through CD4 enrichment, which was followed by EasySep naive CD4+ T cell enrichment. For around nine days, sorted naive or memory CD4+ T cells (about 9.3 x 10^4) were cultured at a 1:1 ratio with T cell-depleted PBMCs and CEF peptides. Triplicate replicate wells were generally used for each peptide culture condition. Ficoll-Paque PLUS gradient centrifugation was used to isolate PBMCs from leukapheresis product or whole blood. PBMCs were either used fresh in the expansion assay or cryopreserved at -140 degrees C. The QIAamp Micro DNA Kit was used to extract genomic DNA from the CD4+ T cells. Trimming costs V 5 bases and J 12 bases, and their ends lie 19 bases apart. The CDR3 numbers 13 residues from cysteine through phenylalanine. Here the CDR3 DNA is all that survives: 39 bases in frame from base 1. CDR1 and CDR2, per the germline V gene (reference sequence), are SEHNR and FQNEAQ.

What the work shows at the level of the full study, not this receptor alone: Memory CD4+ clonotypes crossrecognizing SARS-CoV-2 and at least one common cold coronavirus spike were found in approximately 65% of donors. Since the crossreactivity analysis centred on spike protein, crossreactivity against other viral proteins was not assessed. Compared with monoreactive clones, crossreactive clones had significantly weaker SARS-CoV-2-driven expansion, a result consistent with antigenic imprinting. Sequencing of naive versus memory cells indicated that the assay detects memory recall responses, not primary responses primed during culture. No donor contributed both pre-pandemic and post-infection samples, which limited tracing the source of pre-existing responses. The study was limited by small numbers of patients and tested TCRs.

The clonotype comes from an adult with COVID-19. The V and J genes are TRBV7-9 and TRBJ2-5; the D region possibly corresponds to TRBD2 (6 bases align). The sample taken for sequencing was naive CD4+ T cells from PBMCs, cultured in vitro. This specimen's cell subset or site label, per the study, means: naive CD4+ T cells isolated by negative enrichment. Here the CDR3 is given as CASSEGTSPVKYF. The nucleotide sequence is given as TGTGCCAGCAGCGAAGGGACTTCACCAGTTAAGTACTTC.